What follows are 20 T cell receptor beta chains derived from one specimen sequenced in a study of shared clonotypes between healthy human individuals (TCRdb year 2020). CD8 naive samples were obtained by positive selection for CCR7 among CD45RO-negative cells, yielding a CD45RA+CCR7+ population from which TemRA cells were excluded. Library prep was done by the immunoSEQ multiplex PCR assay. Drawn from immuneACCESS, this table holds only the in-frame rearrangements with V and J called that TCRdb kept. Clones are partly lost; checked studies trace under half to an unresolved V gene and leave the rest unexplained. The sample records about 1,900,000 clones, around 96% of which are singletons. The leading ten clones occupy 0.9% to 1.5% of the sample. The material sequenced was naive CD8+ T cells sorted from blood. According to the study, the label for this sample's cell subset or site signals: CD45RA+CCR7+. Receptors originate from a man aged 18-30 years in good health.

The chain carries TRBV28 and TRBJ1-1, with D possibly being TRBD1 (5 bases). Germline CDR1 MDHEN, CDR2 SYDVKM. The length of the CDR3 is 15 residues. The germline V and J ends were trimmed by 2 bases and 4 bases, with 14 bases remaining between them. The chain's CDR3 is CASSLRRGGGTEAFF. The CDR3, as DNA: TGTGCCAGCAGTTTACGGCGGGGCGGAGGCACTGAAGCTTTCTTT.

The rearrangement joins TRBV4-3 to TRBJ2-5; 11 nucleotides line up with TRBD2. After removal of 4 bases from V and 5 bases from J, the junction contained 9 bases not matched to a gene. There are 16 residues in the CDR3. From germline, CDR1 is LGHNA and CDR2 YSLEER. The CDR3 here is CASSLLAGAADETQYF. In DNA, the CDR3 is TGCGCCAGCAGCCTACTAGCGGGAGCGGCTGATGAGACCCAGTACTTC.

The chain employs TRBV5-6 and TRBJ2-1, with 13 positions matching TRBD2. The CDR3 consists of 16 residues. Germline V CDR1 and CDR2: SGHDT, YYEEEE. The ends lost 2 bases at V and 10 bases at J; junction bases unmatched: 9. The CDR3 DNA follows: TGTGCCAGCAGCTTAGGACTAGCGGGAGCCCTTGAGGAGCAGTTCTTC. It is translated as CASSLGLAGALEEQFF.

This CDR3 is CAISESGALNTEAFF. Here the CDR3 DNA reads TGTGCCATCAGTGAGTCTGGGGCCCTGAACACTGAAGCTTTCTTT. The chain recombines TRBV10-3 with TRBJ1-1; TRBD1 is a possible D gene (5 bases). Germline V lookup: CDR1 ENHRY, CDR2 SYGVKD. This CDR3 comprises 15 residues. Trimming took 0 bases from V and 0 from J, leaving 8 bases between them.

The V call is TRBV19, the J call TRBJ2-7; 10 bases match TRBD1. The CDR3 has 15 amino acids. From germline, CDR1 is LNHDA and CDR2 SQIVND (reference sequence). The V segment lost 1 base and the J segment 0 bases; nucleotides outside the gene matches: 0. CDR3 amino acids: CASSIGTGGSYEQYF. As DNA, the CDR3 is TGTGCCAGTAGTATAGGGACAGGGGGCTCCTACGAGCAGTACTTC. The variable domain in full, with the rest retrieved from reference TRBV19 and TRBJ2-7, is DGGITQSPKYLFRKEGQNVTLSCEQNLNHDAMYWYRQDPGQGLRLIYYSQIVNDFQKGDIAEGYSVSREKKESFPLTVTSAQKNPTAFYLCASSIGTGGSYEQYFGPGTRLTVT.

This chain connects TRBV4-3 to TRBJ1-2; 7 bases fit TRBD1. Trimming at V came to 4 bases and at J to 10 bases, leaving 15 bases not matched to a gene. This CDR3 spans 15 amino acids. Per the germline V gene, CDR1 is LGHNA and CDR2 is YSLEER. The CDR3 protein is CASSPSRDRVSVYTF. CDR3 nucleotides: TGCGCCAGCAGCCCATCCAGGGACAGAGTTAGTGTCTACACCTTC.

Only a few counts were recorded for this clone. The CDR3 region is CASSYGSGGAGTQYF. CDR3 nucleotide sequence: TGTGCCAGCAGTTACGGTAGCGGGGGGGCCGGGACGCAGTATTTT. This chain connects TRBV6-5 to TRBJ2-3, with 11 bases lining up with TRBD2. Trimming took 2 bases from V and 9 from J; bases not matched to a gene: 7. This CDR3 has 15 amino acids. CDR1 and CDR2 from the germline V gene are MNHEY and SVGAGI.

The rearrangement links TRBV5-1 to TRBJ2-7; D gene ambiguous. Trimming removed 2 bases at V and 2 bases at J, with 14 bases between. Germline loops: CDR1 SGHRS, CDR2 YFSETQ. The CDR3 is 15 amino acids. CDR3 nucleotide sequence: TGCGCCAGCAGCTTTGACGACCCATACACCTACGAGCAGTACTTC. It encodes CASSFDDPYTYEQYF.

This chain links TRBV9 with TRBJ2-1; tentatively, D is TRBD1 or TRBD2 (6 bases each). Germline lookup yields CDR1 SGDLS and CDR2 YYNGEE. The CDR3 is 15 amino acids. The ends were cut back, 6 bases at V and 2 bases at J, with 15 bases in the middle. The CDR3 here is CASTPRGEAYNEQFF. For the CDR3, the DNA is TGTGCCAGCACCCCGAGGGGGGAGGCCTACAATGAGCAGTTCTTC.

The genes are TRBV5-1 and TRBJ2-2, with D unclear. This CDR3 spans 17 amino acids. Germline V CDR1 and CDR2: SGHRS, YFSETQ. V was pared by 0 bases and J by 4 bases, with 16 bases between. CDR3 loop: CASSLDRTTIFTGELFF. CDR3 in DNA: TGCGCCAGCAGCTTGGATCGAACAACAATTTTCACCGGGGAGCTGTTTTTT.

J is TRBJ2-7 and V is TRBV10-3, with 10 bases matching TRBD1. The germline gives CDR1 ENHRY, CDR2 SYGVKD. This CDR3 has 13 residues. V was clipped by 11 bases and J by 1 base; unmatched bases: 5. The CDR3 nucleotides read TGTGCCGTCGGGACAGGGGAATCCTACGAGCAGTACTTC. Its protein product is CAVGTGESYEQYF.

The chain carries TRBV29-1 and TRBJ2-1, with 10 bases identical to TRBD2. Germline V lookup: CDR1 SQVTM, CDR2 ANQGSEA. This CDR3 is built from 15 residues. J gave up 10 bases and V 3 bases, and 12 bases lay outside the gene matches. The CDR3 coding sequence is TGCAGCGTTGATTCCAGCGGGAGGGTCTTAGAAGAGCAGTTCTTC. Translated, it gives CSVDSSGRVLEEQFF.

This sequence joins TRBV5-4 and TRBJ2-1, with 8 bases that match TRBD2. Trimming at V came to 0 bases and at J to 6 bases, leaving 5 bases not matched to a gene. This CDR3 is built from 15 residues. Germline-derived CDR1 and CDR2 are SGHNT and YYREEE (reference sequence). CDR3 amino acids: CASSLDGGAGNEQFF. The DNA of the CDR3 is TGTGCCAGCAGCTTGGACGGGGGGGCTGGCAATGAGCAGTTCTTC. The variable domain in full, with the rest retrieved from reference TRBV5-4 and TRBJ2-1, is ETGVTQSPTHLIKTRGQQVTLRCSSQSGHNTVSWYQQALGQGPQFIFQYYREEENGRGNFPPRFSGLQFPNYSSELNVNALELDDSALYLCASSLDGGAGNEQFFGPGTRLTVL.

The rearrangement joins TRBV10-3 to TRBJ2-3, with D possibly TRBD1 on 5 matching bases. V was trimmed by 10 bases and J by 0 bases, leaving 17 bases between them. The V gene's germline CDR1 is ENHRY and CDR2 SYGVKD. This CDR3 is built from 15 residues. CDR3 nucleotide sequence: TGTGCCACCAGAAATGACAGAGGCAGCACAGATACGCAGTATTTT. This translates into CATRNDRGSTDTQYF.

V is TRBV7-2 and J is TRBJ2-5; D remains ambiguous. Germline CDR1 is SGHTA and CDR2 is FQGNSA. This CDR3 has 14 amino acids. Trimming stripped 1 base from V and 0 bases from J, with 6 bases between. DNA of the CDR3: TGTGCCAGCAGCTTAGGAGACTACCAAGAGACCCAGTACTTC. Protein sequence: CASSLGDYQETQYF.

This chain connects TRBV30 to TRBJ2-5; 7 bases are shared with TRBD2. The CDR3 is 14 amino acids. Losses at the gene ends were 2 bases for V and 5 bases for J; bases not matched to a gene: 8. CDR1 GTSNPN and CDR2 SVGIG come from the germline V gene (reference sequence). The CDR3 DNA sequence: TGTGCCTGGAGTTTACCGGGAGGTGGGGAGACCCAGTACTTC. Protein sequence: CAWSLPGGGETQYF. Combining the CDR3 with reference TRBV30 and TRBJ2-5 gives the whole variable domain SQTIHQWPATLVQPVGSPLSLECTVEGTSNPNLYWYRQAAGRGLQLLFYSVGIGQISSEVPQNLSASRPQDRQFILSSKKLLLSDSGFYLCAWSLPGGGETQYFGPGTRLLVL.

The rearrangement uses TRBV25-1 and TRBJ2-1; the D gene could be TRBD1 or TRBD2 (5 bases each). Germline CDR1 reads MGHDK; CDR2 reads SYGVNS. The CDR3 loop spans 13 amino acids. Between the trimmed V and J ends, which lost 0 bases and 8 bases, there was a span of 8 bases. CDR3 DNA: TGTGCCAGCAGTGAATACCTGGGGGATGAGCAGTTCTTC. The encoded protein is CASSEYLGDEQFF.

This chain joins TRBV6-5 and TRBJ2-1, with 9 bases identical to TRBD2. The CDR3 is 15 residues long. CDR1 and CDR2 from the germline V gene are MNHEY and SVGAGI. V gave up 4 bases and J gave up 5 bases; unmatched junction bases: 6. The CDR3 coding sequence is TGTGCCAGCAGTTCCCTAGCGGGGCCGGACAATGAGCAGTTCTTC. Amino acid sequence: CASSSLAGPDNEQFF.

The chain carries TRBV27 and TRBJ2-7; 9 bases align to TRBD1. J gave up 4 bases and V 3 bases, and 4 bases lay outside the gene matches. Germline values: CDR1 MNHEY, CDR2 SMNVEV (reference sequence). The CDR3 has 14 amino acids. CDR3 sequence reads: CASSFTGGGYEQYF. The DNA of the CDR3 is TGTGCCAGCAGTTTTACAGGGGGCGGGTACGAGCAGTACTTC.

The chain uses TRBV29-1 and TRBJ2-1, with TRBD2 as a possible D gene (6 bases). This CDR3 has 12 residues. The ends were cut back, 8 bases at V and 6 bases at J, with 14 bases in the middle. Germline V gene lookup returns CDR1 SQVTM and CDR2 ANQGSEA. CDR3 DNA sequence: TGCAGCCACACGGGAGATGGCAATGAGCAGTTCTTC. Its translation: CSHTGDGNEQFF.